This is a list of T cell receptor beta chains from one sample in a study of CD8 T cells in Susac syndrome. TCRdb fed the immunoSEQ multiplex PCR reads into MiXCR, producing one record per CDR3 protein. The sample yields 100,000 to 150,000 distinct CDR3 sequences, around 94% seen once. Sample: CD8+ T cells from PBMCs. The origin of the receptors is a human donor with Susac syndrome. Both conserved end residues are part of each CDR3. Each record gives: D gene, J gene, V gene, CDR3 protein, CDR3 DNA. D genes are given only for firm matches.

TRBD1 | TRBJ1-2 | TRBV5-1 | CASSMGTGGIYGYTF | TGCGCCAGCAGCATGGGGACAGGGGGCATCTATGGCTACACCTTC
TRBD2 | TRBJ2-1 | TRBV11-2 | CASSLEWGGRDNEQFF | TGTGCCAGCAGCTTAGAGTGGGGGGGAAGGGACAATGAGCAGTTCTTC
TRBD1 | TRBJ2-5 | TRBV4-1 | CASSFLTGGAETQYF | TGCGCCAGCAGCTTTCTGACAGGGGGCGCTGAGACCCAGTACTTC
TRBD1 | TRBJ2-7 | TRBV6-9 | CARTGSPEDRNHEQYF | TGTGCCAGAACTGGTTCACCTGAGGACAGGAACCACGAGCAGTACTTC
TRBD1 | TRBJ2-6 | TRBV12-3/TRBV12-4 | CASSLGGTAFSGANVLTF | TGTGCCAGCAGTTTGGGTGGGACAGCGTTCTCTGGGGCCAACGTCCTGACTTTC
. | TRBJ1-6 | TRBV5-4 | CASSWYRDSNSPLHF | TGTGCCAGCAGCTGGTACAGGGATAGCAATTCACCCCTCCATTTT
. | TRBJ2-1 | TRBV25-1 | CASSDGGPGEQFF | TGTGCCAGCAGTGACGGAGGGCCTGGTGAGCAGTTCTTC
. | TRBJ2-1 | TRBV4-1 | CASSQVNPGNEQFF | TGCGCCAGCAGCCAAGTTAACCCGGGAAATGAGCAGTTCTTC
. | TRBJ1-2 | TRBV30 | CAWDHRGMDGYTF | TGTGCCTGGGACCATAGGGGCATGGATGGCTACACCTTC
. | TRBJ2-2 | TRBV20-1 | CSANPGDPAGAGELFF | TGCAGTGCTAACCCCGGTGACCCCGCGGGCGCCGGGGAGCTGTTTTTT
TRBD1 | TRBJ2-1 | TRBV18 | CASSLRDSYNEQFF | TGTGCCAGCTCACTCCGGGACAGCTACAATGAGCAGTTCTTC
. | TRBJ1-1 | TRBV10-3 | CASRQANTEAFF | TGTGCCAGTCGACAGGCGAACACTGAAGCTTTCTTT
. | TRBJ2-3 | TRBV7-9 | CASSGGRTDTQYF | TGTGCCAGCAGCGGAGGTCGTACAGATACGCAGTATTTT
TRBD2 | TRBJ2-2 | TRBV15 | CATSRDLASGSTGELFF | TGTGCCACCAGCAGAGATTTGGCTAGCGGGAGTACCGGGGAGCTGTTTTTT
. | TRBJ2-7 | TRBV5-4 | CASSSLGATYEQYF | TGTGCCAGCAGCTCCCTCGGGGCTACCTACGAGCAGTACTTC
. | TRBJ1-5 | TRBV6-1 | CASSERGDNQPQHF | TGTGCCAGCAGTGAAAGGGGGGACAATCAGCCCCAGCATTTT
TRBD1 | TRBJ1-2 | TRBV6-2/TRBV6-3 | CASSRGDSSYGYTF | TGTGCCAGCAGTAGGGGGGACAGCTCCTATGGCTACACCTTC
. | TRBJ1-3 | TRBV4-1 | CASSQETDGSSGNTIYF | TGCGCCAGCAGCCAAGAAACGGACGGAAGCTCTGGAAACACCATATATTTT
. | TRBJ1-2 | TRBV4-1 | CASSQDMAGSLGYTF | TGCGCCAGCAGCCAAGATATGGCAGGTTCTCTCGGCTACACCTTC
TRBD1 | TRBJ2-5 | TRBV19 | CASSMGDRQGETQYF | TGTGCCAGTAGTATGGGGGACCGACAGGGGGAGACCCAGTACTTC
TRBD1 | TRBJ1-4 | TRBV4-2 | CASSQDAGTGNEKLFF | TGTGCCAGCAGCCAAGATGCGGGGACAGGGAACGAAAAACTGTTTTTT
. | TRBJ1-2 | TRBV12-3/TRBV12-4 | CASRSGDYGYTF | TGTGCCAGCAGATCAGGAGACTATGGCTACACCTTC
. | TRBJ2-3 | TRBV12-3/TRBV12-4 | CASSFEGESTDTQYF | TGTGCCAGCAGTTTTGAGGGGGAGTCGACAGATACGCAGTATTTT
TRBD1 | TRBJ2-5 | TRBV12-3/TRBV12-4 | CASSPTGGQETQYF | TGTGCCAGCAGTCCAACAGGGGGGCAAGAGACCCAGTACTTC
TRBD2 | TRBJ2-2 | TRBV4-1 | CASSQILIAGWNTGELFF | TGCGCCAGCAGCCAAATTCTTATAGCGGGGTGGAACACCGGGGAGCTGTTTTTT
. | TRBJ2-4 | TRBV28 | CASSLSTEGMGNIQYF | TGTGCCAGCAGTTTATCTACCGAGGGTATGGGAAACATTCAGTACTTC
TRBD1 | TRBJ2-7 | TRBV28 | CASRPDRGPYEQYF | TGTGCCAGCAGGCCGGACAGGGGACCCTACGAGCAGTACTTC
TRBD1 | TRBJ2-1 | TRBV20-1 | CSARDLETGAYNEQFF | TGCAGTGCTAGAGATTTGGAGACAGGGGCCTACAATGAGCAGTTCTTC
TRBD1 | TRBJ2-7 | TRBV28 | CASSFQGASEQYF | TGTGCCAGCAGTTTTCAGGGGGCGTCTGAGCAGTACTTC
. | TRBJ1-5 | TRBV7-9 | CASSLVGGPYSNQPQHF | TGTGCCAGCAGCTTAGTCGGGGGGCCTTATAGCAATCAGCCCCAGCATTTT
TRBD1 | TRBJ2-3 | TRBV7-9 | CASSPRQGSDTQYF | TGTGCCAGCAGCCCCAGACAGGGGTCAGATACGCAGTATTTT
. | TRBJ1-1 | TRBV7-3 | CASSPQGEATEAFF | TGTGCCAGCAGCCCGCAGGGTGAGGCCACTGAAGCTTTCTTT